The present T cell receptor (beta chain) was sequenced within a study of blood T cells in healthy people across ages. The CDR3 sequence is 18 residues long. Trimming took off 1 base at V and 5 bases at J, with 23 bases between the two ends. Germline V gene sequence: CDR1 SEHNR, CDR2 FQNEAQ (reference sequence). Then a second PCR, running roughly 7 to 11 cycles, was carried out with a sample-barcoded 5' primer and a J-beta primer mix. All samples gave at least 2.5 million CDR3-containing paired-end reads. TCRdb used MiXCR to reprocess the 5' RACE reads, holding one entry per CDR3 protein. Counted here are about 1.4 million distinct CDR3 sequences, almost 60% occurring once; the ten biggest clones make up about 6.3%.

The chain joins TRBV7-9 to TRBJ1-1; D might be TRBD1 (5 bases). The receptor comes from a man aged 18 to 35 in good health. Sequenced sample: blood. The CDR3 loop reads CASSLVHQGVGLDTEAFF. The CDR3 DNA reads TGTGCCAGCAGCTTAGTTCACCAGGGCGTCGGGCTTGATACTGAAGCTTTCTTT.